The 22 T cell receptor beta chains in this list originate from one sample, sequenced in a study of T-cell memory formation after mild COVID-19. One entry per CDR3 protein, called by TCRdb with MiXCR from the 5' RACE reads. The table lists more than 110,000 distinct CDR3 sequences, 13% to 15% of them singletons, with around 27% in the top ten. Material for sequencing was PBMCs or a T cell subset sorted from them (not recorded which). The origin of the receptors is an adult woman who had mild COVID-19 (a few samples of this study predate the infection). Cell type and time point are not known.

This clonotype was found many times. The chain recombines TRBV7-9 with TRBJ2-5; D possibly corresponds to TRBD2 (5 bases). With 5 bases removed from V and 2 bases from J, the gap between germline ends came to 15 bases. The CDR3 is made up of 15 amino acids. The germline V gene has CDR1 SEHNR and CDR2 FQNEAQ (reference sequence). In nucleotides, the CDR3 is TGTGCCAGCAGCGTAAATGGCGGGTTACAAGAGACCCAGTACTTC. Translation gives CASSVNGGLQETQYF. Supplemented by reference TRBV7-9 and TRBJ2-5, the full variable domain reads DTGVSQNPRHKITKRGQNVTFRCDPISEHNRLYWYRQTLGQGPEFLTYFQNEAQLEKSRLLSDRFSAERPKGSFSTLEIQRTEQGDSAMYLCASSVNGGLQETQYFGPGTRLLVL.

This clonotype was seen more than once but under ten times. The chain couples TRBV6-2 or TRBV6-3 to TRBJ2-2; 14 nucleotides match TRBD2. Germline loops: CDR1 MNHEY, CDR2 SVGEGT. The V segment lost 6 bases and the J segment 6 bases; nucleotides outside the gene matches: 6. CDR3 size: 16 residues. The CDR3 region is CASRLGLAGVPGELFF. In DNA, the CDR3 is TGTGCCAGCAGGCTGGGACTAGCGGGAGTGCCCGGGGAGCTGTTTTTT.

This clonotype has more than one count but fewer than ten. J is TRBJ2-3 and V is TRBV5-1; D is ambiguous. The CDR3 is made up of 14 amino acids. The germline V gene encodes CDR1 SGHRS and CDR2 YFSETQ. V dropped 0 bases and J dropped 5 bases, with 10 bases sitting between them. The CDR3 sequence: CASSLVPEQDTQYF. CDR3 in DNA: TGCGCCAGCAGCTTGGTTCCGGAACAAGATACGCAGTATTTT.

The chain's CDR3 is CASSQDYATSGSYEQFF. CDR3 DNA sequence: TGCGCCAGCAGCCAAGATTATGCGACTAGCGGGAGCTATGAGCAGTTCTTC. This chain joins TRBV4-3 and TRBJ2-1; 12 positions match TRBD2. V was clipped by 0 bases and J by 8 bases; unmatched bases: 8. Germline V gene data show CDR1 as LGHNA and CDR2 as YSLEER. The CDR3 sequence is 17 residues long.

This chain uses TRBV19 with TRBJ1-1, with 10 bases matching TRBD1. The CDR3 sequence is 15 residues long. Per germline, CDR1 LNHDA and CDR2 SQIVND (reference sequence). The J segment lost 7 bases and the V segment lost 2 bases, leaving 7 bases of the junction unmatched. CDR3 in DNA: TGTGCCAGTAGTATAATGGACAGGGGGAGCAATGAAGCTTTCTTT. Residues: CASSIMDRGSNEAFF.

V and J are TRBV7-3 and TRBJ2-3; perhaps TRBD2 as D (5 bases). The length of the CDR3 is 13 residues. V was cut by 1 base and J by 5 bases, with 7 bases left in between. In germline, CDR1 is SGHTA, CDR2 FQGTGA. CDR3 in DNA: TGTGCCAGCAGCTTAAGAGAGGGAGATACGCAGTATTTT. This sequence encodes CASSLREGDTQYF. Supplemented by reference TRBV7-3 and TRBJ2-3, the full variable domain reads GAGVSQTPSNKVTEKGKYVELRCDPISGHTALYWYRQSLGQGPEFLIYFQGTGAADDSGLPNDRFFAVRPEGSVSTLKIQRTERGDSAVYLCASSLREGDTQYFGPGTRLTVL.

This clonotype was counted between two and nine times. The J gene is TRBJ2-3, the V gene TRBV5-6; 10 positions agree with TRBD2. This CDR3 has 16 residues. Germline V CDR1 and CDR2: SGHDT, YYEEEE. After removal of 3 bases from V and 0 bases from J, the junction contained 4 bases not matched to a gene. The CDR3: CASSSLAGESTDTQYF. The CDR3 region has the DNA TGTGCCAGCAGCTCTCTAGCGGGGGAAAGCACAGATACGCAGTATTTT.

The chain combines TRBV28 with TRBJ1-2; 7 bases line up with TRBD1. Trimming removed 6 bases from V and 5 bases from J; junction bases left unmatched: 9. Germline V gene sequence: CDR1 MDHEN, CDR2 SYDVKM. The CDR3 totals 14 residues. The CDR3 DNA sequence: TGTGCCAGCAGCCCCAGGGGGATTCTATATGGCTACACCTTC. Encoded protein: CASSPRGILYGYTF.

This clonotype was counted at least ten times. The V gene is TRBV7-6, the J gene TRBJ2-3; D call uncertain. This CDR3 spans 12 amino acids. Trimming pared 0 bases from V and 3 bases from J, leaving 1 base between. Germline V gene lookup returns CDR1 SGHVS and CDR2 FNYEAQ. The CDR3 region is CASSLATDTQYF. CDR3 DNA sequence: TGTGCCAGCAGCTTAGCGACAGATACGCAGTATTTT.

The chain combines TRBV2 with TRBJ2-3; D is possibly TRBD2 (6 bases). This CDR3 region has 15 residues. Germline V gene lookup returns CDR1 SNHLY and CDR2 FYNNEI. The V and J ends lost 2 bases and 2 bases respectively, with 11 bases between them. Here the CDR3 reads CASSEPGGATDTQYF. DNA of the CDR3: TGTGCCAGCAGTGAACCCGGGGGTGCCACAGATACGCAGTATTTT.

The V and J genes are TRBV5-4 and TRBJ2-7, with 9 bases fitting TRBD2. Germline trimming cut 3 bases from V and 2 bases from J; bases unmatched to any gene: 3. Germline V gives CDR1 SGHNT, CDR2 YYREEE (reference sequence). This CDR3 has 14 amino acids. The CDR3: CASSWAGGAYEQYF. CDR3 nucleotide sequence: TGTGCCAGCAGCTGGGCGGGGGGGGCCTACGAGCAGTACTTC.

The J gene is TRBJ2-7, the V gene TRBV6-5; TRBD2 aligns across 10 bases. Germline V gene sequence: CDR1 MNHEY, CDR2 SVGAGI. V was pared by 5 bases and J by 5 bases, with 12 bases of the junction left unmatched. The CDR3 is made up of 16 amino acids. The CDR3 spells CASSDRDWTSGDEQYF. CDR3 nucleotide sequence: TGTGCCAGCAGTGACAGAGATTGGACTAGCGGCGACGAGCAGTACTTC.

This clonotype was seen a few times. V usage is TRBV28 and J usage is TRBJ2-7, with 12 nucleotides matching TRBD2. CDR3 length: 17 residues. The J segment lost 4 bases and the V segment lost 5 bases, leaving 12 bases of the junction unmatched. Germline assignment: CDR1 MDHEN and CDR2 SYDVKM. CDR3 amino acids: CASSPRLAGEILYEQYF. CDR3 DNA: TGTGCCAGCAGTCCACGACTAGCGGGAGAGATACTTTACGAGCAGTACTTC.

The chain links TRBV3-1 to TRBJ2-1; D is unresolved. CDR1 is LGHDT, CDR2 YNNKEL, per germline (reference sequence). This CDR3 has 14 residues. The V and J ends lost 0 bases and 3 bases respectively, with 6 bases between them. The CDR3: CASSQDRNYNEQFF. CDR3 in DNA: TGTGCCAGCAGCCAAGATAGGAACTACAATGAGCAGTTCTTC.

This clonotype was observed at least ten times. V usage is TRBV27 and J usage is TRBJ2-5, with D uncertain. The V end lost 2 bases, the J end lost 4 bases, and 8 bases lay between the germline ends. The germline CDR1 and CDR2 sequences are MNHEY and SMNVEV (reference sequence). CDR3 length: 13 residues. CDR3 sequence: CASSLGGGETQYF. In nucleotides, the CDR3 is TGTGCCAGCAGTTTAGGCGGTGGAGAGACCCAGTACTTC.

This clonotype was counted only a few times. The chain carries TRBV27 and TRBJ2-7; 9 positions agree with TRBD2. Unmatched junction bases numbered 3, after V lost 3 bases and J lost 0 bases. Per germline, CDR1 MNHEY and CDR2 SMNVEV (reference sequence). This CDR3 comprises 15 residues. For the CDR3, the DNA is TGTGCCAGCAGTTTCGGGCGGGGGGGCTCCTACGAGCAGTACTTC. Protein sequence: CASSFGRGGSYEQYF.

This clonotype was found a few times. V gene TRBV7-8 combines with J gene TRBJ1-1; D gene unclear. The germline V gene encodes CDR1 SGHVS and CDR2 FQNEAQ. With 5 bases removed from V and 3 bases from J, the gap between germline ends came to 10 bases. There are 13 residues in the CDR3. The CDR3 region is CASSPDGDTEAFF. The CDR3 coding sequence is TGTGCCAGCAGCCCAGACGGGGACACTGAAGCTTTCTTT. Full variable domain (missing parts from reference TRBV7-8 and TRBJ1-1): GAGVSQSPRYKVAKRGQDVALRCDPISGHVSLFWYQQALGQGPEFLTYFQNEAQLDKSGLPSDRFFAERPEGSVSTLKIQRTQQEDSAVYLCASSPDGDTEAFFGQGTRLTVV.

The genes are TRBV20-1 and TRBJ1-2; 9 bases match TRBD1. CDR1 is DFQATT, CDR2 SNEGSKA, per germline (reference sequence). This CDR3 contains 14 residues. J was trimmed by 7 bases and V by 0 bases; bases with no gene match: 6. CDR3 protein: CSARDRDRVFGYTF. CDR3 bases: TGCAGTGCTAGAGACCGGGACAGGGTGTTTGGCTACACCTTC.

The chain has TRBV10-3 and TRBJ2-3, with a weak D call TRBD1 (5 bases). The CDR3 sequence is 15 residues long. Per germline, CDR1 ENHRY and CDR2 SYGVKD. Trimming removed 5 bases from V and 2 bases from J, with 14 bases in between. The CDR3 bases are TGTGCCATCAGTCGACAGCATACTAACACAGATACGCAGTATTTT. It encodes CAISRQHTNTDTQYF.

This sequence joins TRBV27 and TRBJ2-1, with 9 bases matching TRBD1. In germline, CDR1 is MNHEY, CDR2 SMNVEV (reference sequence). This CDR3 comprises 13 residues. With 3 bases clipped from V and 13 bases from J, the junction kept 7 bases outside the gene matches. DNA of the CDR3: TGTGCCAGCAGTTTTCCGACAGGGGGGGAACAGTTCTTC. It specifies CASSFPTGGEQFF.

This clonotype was detected a few times. V usage is TRBV20-1 and J usage is TRBJ2-7; the D gene is possibly TRBD2 (5 bases). The CDR3 extends over 15 amino acids. Trimming left V 4 bases short and J 0 bases short, with 16 bases between. Germline V gene sequence: CDR1 DFQATT, CDR2 SNEGSKA (reference sequence). CDR3 DNA sequence: TGCAGTGCTACTAGCCTCGGTAGTGCCTCCTACGAGCAGTACTTC. Its protein is CSATSLGSASYEQYF.

The J gene is TRBJ1-2, the V gene TRBV5-6, with a tentative D call TRBD1 (6 bases). Trimming removed 8 bases from V and 5 bases from J, with 16 bases in between. Germline V CDR1 and CDR2: SGHDT, YYEEEE. The CDR3 length is 13 residues. The CDR3 protein is CASTRGQVYGYTF. CDR3 DNA: TGTGCCAGTACACGGGGGCAAGTTTATGGCTACACCTTC.